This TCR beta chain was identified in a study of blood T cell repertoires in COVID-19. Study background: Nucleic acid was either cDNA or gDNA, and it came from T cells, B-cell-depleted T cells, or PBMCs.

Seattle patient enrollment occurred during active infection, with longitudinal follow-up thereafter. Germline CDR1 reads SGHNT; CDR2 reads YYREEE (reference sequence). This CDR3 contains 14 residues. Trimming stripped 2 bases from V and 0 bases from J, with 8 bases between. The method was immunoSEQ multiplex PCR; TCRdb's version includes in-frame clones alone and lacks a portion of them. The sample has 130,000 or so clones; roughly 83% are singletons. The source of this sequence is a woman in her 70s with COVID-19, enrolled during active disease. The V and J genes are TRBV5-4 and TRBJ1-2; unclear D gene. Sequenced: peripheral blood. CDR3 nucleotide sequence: TGTGCCAGCAGCTTTGGTCTAGCTAACTATGGCTACACCTTC. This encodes CASSFGLANYGYTF.